Described below is a single T cell receptor (beta chain) sequence and its context. It lacks a known antigen. No base quality values were provided; no much bigger clone lies one nucleotide off. Via the germline V gene, CDR1 is SGDLS and CDR2 YYNGEE. A distance of 15 bases separates the germline ends of V and J, which lose 5 bases and 2 bases respectively. The CDR3 runs 15 amino acids, cysteine and phenylalanine included. Only the CDR3 DNA stays, 45 bases, in frame from base 1. The sample comes from a study of CD8+ T cells in alopecia areata (dated 2018 in TCRdb). Regarding the complete study: In both human patients and the C3H/HeJ mouse model, the study applied high-throughput TCRbeta sequencing to look at T cell clonal expansion in alopecia areata. Scalp tissue and sorted CD4+ and CD8+ peripheral blood T cells from patchy and totalis/universalis alopecia areata patients and from healthy controls were covered by human TCRbeta sequencing. Clonality in the scalp was compared among normal scalp (n=4), patchy alopecia areata scalp (n=8), and alopecia totalis/universalis scalp (n=8). RNA was extracted with the PAXgene miRNA kit for fixed scalp, the miRNeasy kit for PBMCs, and the RNeasy kit for mouse skin. TCRbeta CDR3 regions were amplified by immunoSEQ multiplex PCR using 35 Vbeta forward and 13 Jbeta reverse primers.

Study-level results and caveats: TCR sequences shared between patients were less clear than in mice, possibly partly because of HLA diversity in the patient population. Scalp TCR repertoire analysis is complicated because resident alphabeta T cells in normal human skin are also sequenced, whereas mouse skin is dominated by gammadelta T cells. Compared with normal scalp, lesional scalp had higher clonality and more expanded CD8+ clones, particularly in alopecia totalis/universalis, a pattern that suggests antigenic drive.

Library prep was done by the immunoSEQ multiplex PCR assay. RNA was extracted from all samples and reverse transcribed into cDNA, which served as template for TCR sequencing. SuperScript III was used to make first-strand cDNA, primed with a 2:1 mix of oligo-dT and random hexamers. A synthetic immune receptor repertoire was used to measure amplification bias, and any remaining bias was corrected computationally. As for the authors' bioinformatics: Raw reads were preprocessed for error removal, and CDR3 was defined according to IMGT conventions as running from the conserved cysteine to phenylalanine. Clonality was computed as 1 minus the Shannon entropy, with the entropy normalized by log2 of the number of productive unique TCRs. CD4 or CD8 identity of scalp clones was inferred by cross-referencing scalp TCRbeta sequences with sorted blood CD4 and CD8 repertoires. Imported from immuneACCESS, the table was reduced by TCRdb to in-frame sequences with V and J called. These copies leave out some clones; in studies compared against another copy, an unresolved V gene accounts for under half, and the cause of the remainder is not known. The DNA gave D and trimming, while V, J and clone size come from that table. Present in this sample are 95,000 to 120,000 clones, approximately 63% of which were seen just once. The ten largest clones capture under 25% of the sample.

PBMCs were isolated by density centrifugation and stained for CD3, CD4 and CD8, and CD4+ and CD8+ T cells were sorted on a FACSAria. Scalp biopsies and blood samples were obtained from unaffected controls. This chain joins TRBV9 to TRBJ2-3; 7 matching bases give a weak D call of TRBD2. Sequencing used CD8+ T cells sorted from blood. This clonotype was obtained from a human donor in good health. CDR3 sequence: CASSLWGGDTDTQYF. The DNA is as follows: TGTGCCAGCAGTCTATGGGGGGGCGACACAGATACGCAGTATTTT.